Listed here are 31 T cell receptor beta chains from one sample, sequenced in a study of cytomegalovirus exposure and HLA in healthy donors. The study ran its PCR with 60 Vbeta and 13 Jbeta primers. The assay was immunoSEQ multiplex PCR, and TCRdb's table has in-frame clones only and misses some. The sample has 90,000 to 120,000 clones, 74% seen once. Specimen: PBMCs. The origin of the receptors is a woman in her 40s in good health and CMV-seropositive.

This chain connects TRBV2 to TRBJ1-4, with a weak D call TRBD1 (5 bases). Trimming removed 2 bases from V and 1 base from J, with 8 bases in between. Germline V gives CDR1 SNHLY, CDR2 FYNNEI. The CDR3 totals 15 residues. The DNA of the CDR3 is TGTGCCAGCAGTGAAATGGGGGGAACTAATGAAAAACTGTTTTTT. It translates to CASSEMGGTNEKLFF.

This clone was found once. This sequence joins TRBV27 and TRBJ1-4; D is ambiguous. This CDR3 has 13 residues. Looked up from germline, CDR1 is MNHEY and CDR2 is SMNVEV (reference sequence). Trimming took 5 bases from V and 4 from J, leaving 8 bases between them. The CDR3 DNA reads as TGTGCCAGCAGTACATCGAATAATGAAAAACTGTTTTTT. Translation gives CASSTSNNEKLFF.

There are a few counts of this clone. This chain connects TRBV5-1 to TRBJ2-2; D call uncertain. This CDR3 has 14 amino acids. Trimming removed 3 bases from V and 2 bases from J, with 8 bases in between. Per the germline V gene, CDR1 is SGHRS and CDR2 is YFSETQ. CDR3 loop: CASSWQQNTGELFF. CDR3 sequence (DNA): TGCGCCAGCAGCTGGCAACAAAACACCGGGGAGCTGTTTTTT.

J is TRBJ2-3 and V is TRBV7-6; D is perhaps TRBD1 (6 bases). There are 16 residues in the CDR3. Germline assignment: CDR1 SGHVS and CDR2 FNYEAQ. V was clipped by 5 bases and J by 3 bases, with 18 bases between them. The DNA for the CDR3 is TGTGCCAGCAGCCCCCACGTCAGGGGCGCGACAGATACGCAGTATTTT. Translation gives CASSPHVRGATDTQYF. The complete variable domain, with remaining parts taken from reference TRBV7-6 and TRBJ2-3, reads GAGVSQSPRYKVTKRGQDVALRCDPISGHVSLYWYRQALGQGPEFLTYFNYEAQQDKSGLPNDRFSAERPEGSISTLTIQRTEQRDSAMYRCASSPHVRGATDTQYFGPGTRLTVL.

The chain employs TRBV5-1 and TRBJ2-7; 11 bases are shared with TRBD2. V gave up 5 bases and J gave up 6 bases; unmatched junction bases: 7. The germline V gene has CDR1 SGHRS and CDR2 YFSETQ. The CDR3 is 14 amino acids. CDR3 region: CASRGLAVPCEQYF. The CDR3 nucleotides are TGCGCCAGCAGGGGACTAGCGGTGCCCTGCGAGCAGTACTTC.

This clone was picked up a small number of times. V usage is TRBV7-8 and J usage is TRBJ2-2; 9 positions match TRBD2. Germline trimming cut 1 base from V and 5 bases from J; bases unmatched to any gene: 5. Germline V CDR1 and CDR2: SGHVS, FQNEAQ. The CDR3 sequence is 16 residues long. The CDR3 coding sequence is TGTGCCAGCAGCTTAGAAGGCAGCGGGGGGACCGGGGAGCTGTTTTTT. It specifies CASSLEGSGGTGELFF.

The gene calls are TRBV5-1 and TRBJ1-1; D perhaps matches TRBD1 (5 bases). The V end was cut by 0 bases, the J end by 1 base, with 10 bases between. Germline-derived CDR1 and CDR2 are SGHRS and YFSETQ. The CDR3 runs 15 residues. The CDR3 reads CASSLETGWNTEAFF. DNA of the CDR3: TGCGCCAGCAGCTTGGAAACAGGCTGGAACACTGAAGCTTTCTTT.

This clone appeared once. The rearrangement joins TRBV5-1 to TRBJ2-2, with 10 bases that match TRBD2. There are 18 residues in the CDR3. V shed 4 bases and J 0 bases; nucleotides not matched to a gene: 9. Germline V gene lookup returns CDR1 SGHRS and CDR2 YFSETQ. As DNA, the CDR3 is TGCGCCAGCAGCATAACCGGGCTAGCGGGGGCGAACACCGGGGAGCTGTTTTTT. Protein: CASSITGLAGANTGELFF.

The chain carries TRBV2 and TRBJ1-3, with D unclear. V shed 6 bases and J shed 0 bases, with 18 bases lying between them. CDR3 length equals 17 residues. Germline V gives CDR1 SNHLY, CDR2 FYNNEI. CDR3 protein: CASRVDIGSFSGNTIYF. CDR3 DNA sequence: TGTGCCAGCAGGGTTGACATTGGGTCATTCTCTGGAAACACCATATATTTT. Full variable domain (remainder filled in from reference TRBV2 and TRBJ1-3): EPEVTQTPSHQVTQMGQEVILRCVPISNHLYFYWYRQILGQKVEFLVSFYNNEISEKSEIFDDQFSVERPDGSNFTLKIRSTKLEDSAMYFCASRVDIGSFSGNTIYFGEGSWLTVV.

The CDR3: CASRDGGLAGGIGTDTQYF. The CDR3 nucleotides read TGCGCCAGCAGGGACGGCGGACTAGCGGGGGGGATTGGCACAGATACGCAGTATTTT. The chain is built from TRBV4-1 and TRBJ2-3; 15 positions agree with TRBD2. The germline V gene encodes CDR1 MGHRA and CDR2 YSYEKL. The CDR3 is 19 residues long. Unmatched junction bases numbered 11, after V lost 6 bases and J lost 1 base.

V is TRBV7-2 and J is TRBJ2-7; the match to TRBD2 covers 8 bases. Germline-derived CDR1 and CDR2 are SGHTA and FQGNSA. The CDR3 runs to 15 residues. J was trimmed by 4 bases and V by 1 base; bases with no gene match: 6. For the CDR3, the DNA is TGTGCCAGCAGCTTAGAGGCGGGGGGTGGGTACGAGCAGTACTTC. Residues: CASSLEAGGGYEQYF.

The chain employs TRBV9 and TRBJ2-7; D is perhaps TRBD2 (5 bases). CDR3 length equals 14 residues. Trimming removed 0 bases at V and 6 bases at J, with 13 bases between. The germline CDR1 and CDR2 sequences are SGDLS and YYNGEE. CDR3 amino acids: CASSVGTLHGEQYF. In DNA, the CDR3 is TGTGCCAGCAGCGTAGGGACTCTTCACGGCGAGCAGTACTTC.

V gene TRBV28 combines with J gene TRBJ2-7; the match to TRBD1 covers 10 bases. V was pared by 5 bases and J by 5 bases, with 9 bases of the junction left unmatched. Looked up from germline, CDR1 is MDHEN and CDR2 is SYDVKM. This CDR3 spans 15 amino acids. CDR3 residues: CASSRSGTGADEQYF. For the CDR3, the DNA is TGTGCCAGCAGTCGCTCCGGGACAGGGGCCGACGAGCAGTACTTC.

This clone was counted only a few times. The J gene is TRBJ2-7, the V gene TRBV7-2, with TRBD1 matching 11 bases. The CDR3 has 16 residues. The J segment lost 2 bases and the V segment lost 4 bases, leaving 7 bases of the junction unmatched. The germline CDR1 and CDR2 sequences are SGHTA and FQGNSA. The CDR3 loop reads CASSYRTGGGPYEQYF. The CDR3 bases are TGTGCCAGCAGCTACCGGACAGGGGGCGGTCCCTACGAGCAGTACTTC.

The chain recombines TRBV9 with TRBJ2-7, with D unresolved. Germline loops: CDR1 SGDLS, CDR2 YYNGEE. The ends were cut back, 0 bases at V and 2 bases at J, with 12 bases in the middle. This CDR3 comprises 15 residues. The CDR3 loop is CASSVAEDSTYEQYF. The CDR3 nucleotides are TGTGCCAGCAGCGTAGCTGAGGATTCCACCTACGAGCAGTACTTC.

V and J are TRBV7-6 and TRBJ2-5, with 7 bases that match TRBD1. This CDR3 has 16 residues. The germline V gene has CDR1 SGHVS and CDR2 FNYEAQ. V trimming: 5 bases; J trimming: 2 bases; junction bases outside the gene matches: 11. The CDR3 coding sequence is TGTGCCAGCAGCCGCAGAACAGGGGTACCTCAAGAGACCCAGTACTTC. Translating it yields CASSRRTGVPQETQYF.

This clone was seen once. V gene TRBV9 combines with J gene TRBJ1-2; 7 positions match TRBD1. Looked up from germline, CDR1 is SGDLS and CDR2 is YYNGEE. V was pared by 3 bases and J by 4 bases, with 9 bases of the junction left unmatched. CDR3 length: 15 residues. CDR3 sequence reads: CASSEGIGTAYGYTF. The CDR3 nucleotides are TGTGCCAGCAGCGAGGGGATAGGGACAGCCTATGGCTACACCTTC.

The chain employs TRBV4-2 and TRBJ2-5, with 9 bases fitting TRBD2. V gave up 1 base and J gave up 3 bases; unmatched junction bases: 6. The CDR3 consists of 16 residues. CDR1 and CDR2 (germline): LGHNA, YNFKEQ. CDR3 in DNA: TGTGCCAGCAGCCAAGCATTAGCGGGGGAGAAAGAGACCCAGTACTTC. As protein: CASSQALAGEKETQYF.

The sample holds a few counts of this clone. This chain joins TRBV27 and TRBJ1-5, with TRBD1 matching over 12 bases. J lost 6 bases, V lost 8 bases, and 5 bases had no gene match. Germline V gene sequence: CDR1 MNHEY, CDR2 SMNVEV (reference sequence). The CDR3 sequence is 14 residues long. The CDR3 DNA reads as TGTGCCAGCCGAAGGGGACAGGGGGCTCAGCCCCAGCATTTT. Its translation is CASRRGQGAQPQHF.

V usage is TRBV6-1 and J usage is TRBJ1-5, with TRBD1 as a possible D gene (5 bases). V lost 2 bases, J lost 3 bases, and 8 bases lay in between. The CDR3 length is 14 residues. The germline CDR1 and CDR2 sequences are MNHNS and SASEGT. This CDR3 is CASSESGYNQPQHF. The CDR3 nucleotides read TGTGCCAGCAGTGAATCAGGGTACAATCAGCCCCAGCATTTT.

V gene TRBV5-4 combines with J gene TRBJ1-4, with D perhaps TRBD1 (6 bases). Trimming took off 0 bases at V and 5 bases at J, with 8 bases between the two ends. CDR3 size: 14 residues. Germline lookup yields CDR1 SGHNT and CDR2 YYREEE (reference sequence). The CDR3 spells CASSLGGLNEKLFF. The CDR3 DNA sequence: TGTGCCAGCAGCTTGGGGGGGCTAAATGAAAAACTGTTTTTT. Full variable domain (outside the CDR3, taken from reference TRBV5-4 and TRBJ1-4): ETGVTQSPTHLIKTRGQQVTLRCSSQSGHNTVSWYQQALGQGPQFIFQYYREEENGRGNFPPRFSGLQFPNYSSELNVNALELDDSALYLCASSLGGLNEKLFFGSGTQLSVL.

This chain joins TRBV18 and TRBJ1-1, with 7 bases identical to TRBD1. The CDR3 contains 14 residues. V gave up 5 bases and J gave up 1 base; unmatched junction bases: 4. The V gene's germline CDR1 is KGHSH and CDR2 LQKENI. CDR3 in amino acids: CASSINRGNTEAFF. Here the CDR3 DNA reads TGTGCCAGCTCAATAAACAGGGGGAACACTGAAGCTTTCTTT.

The chain recombines TRBV9 with TRBJ2-1; TRBD2 matches 9 bases. V lost 4 bases, J lost 0 bases, and 17 bases stayed unmatched. The CDR3 runs 20 residues. The germline V gene has CDR1 SGDLS and CDR2 YYNGEE. Here the CDR3 DNA reads TGTGCCAGCAGCAAAGACCCGGTGATCAGCGGGGGGTCCTCCTACAATGAGCAGTTCTTC. Translating gives CASSKDPVISGGSSYNEQFF.

This rearrangement joins TRBV10-1 to TRBJ1-1; possibly TRBD1 for D (5 bases). The CDR3 is made up of 12 amino acids. V shed 11 bases and J shed 1 base, with 11 bases lying between them. The germline V gene encodes CDR1 WNHNN and CDR2 SYGVQD (reference sequence). The CDR3 loop is CAGGGKNTEAFF. In DNA, the CDR3 is TGCGCCGGGGGGGGGAAGAACACTGAAGCTTTCTTT.

The V and J genes are TRBV5-1 and TRBJ2-7; 9 nucleotides match TRBD1. There are 16 residues in the CDR3. CDR1 SGHRS and CDR2 YFSETQ come from the germline V gene. V trimming: 2 bases; J trimming: 0 bases; junction bases outside the gene matches: 6. The CDR3 loop reads CASSLTYRGLSYEQYF. DNA of the CDR3: TGCGCCAGCAGCTTAACCTACAGGGGGCTCTCCTACGAGCAGTACTTC.

This clone was counted a few times. The CDR3 DNA sequence: TGTGCCAGCAGCTCCGGACAGTTTAACTATGGCTACACCTTC. Its translation: CASSSGQFNYGYTF. The chain recombines TRBV7-9 with TRBJ1-2, with D possibly matching TRBD1 (6 bases). The germline CDR1 and CDR2 sequences are SEHNR and FQNEAQ (reference sequence). V dropped 4 bases and J dropped 1 base, with 10 bases sitting between them. The CDR3 consists of 14 residues.

This clone was counted between two and nine times. The rearrangement links TRBV18 to TRBJ2-1, with 9 nucleotides matching TRBD1. Germline V gene sequence: CDR1 KGHSH, CDR2 LQKENI. The CDR3 runs to 15 residues. The trim removed 5 bases at V and 7 bases at J, leaving 9 bases unmatched. The CDR3 DNA reads TGTGCCAGCTCATTACAGGGGGCGCGGGTGAATGAGCAGTTCTTC. Translated, it gives CASSLQGARVNEQFF.

This clone was seen repeatedly, ten times or more. This chain connects TRBV18 to TRBJ1-3; weak D call: TRBD1 (5 bases). Between the trimmed V and J ends, which lost 3 bases and 2 bases, there was a span of 11 bases. The CDR3 totals 15 residues. The germline V gene has CDR1 KGHSH and CDR2 LQKENI. CDR3 nucleotide sequence: TGTGCCAGCTCACCGCCGGGGGGGGCTGGAAACACCATATATTTT. Amino acids: CASSPPGGAGNTIYF.

The chain carries TRBV4-3 and TRBJ2-2; 10 positions match TRBD1. There are 17 residues in the CDR3. The V gene's germline CDR1 is LGHNA and CDR2 YSLEER. Trimming at V came to 0 bases and at J to 6 bases, leaving 7 bases not matched to a gene. CDR3 loop: CASSQERTGGLPGELFF. CDR3 bases: TGCGCCAGCAGCCAAGAAAGGACAGGGGGTCTTCCCGGGGAGCTGTTTTTT.

V usage is TRBV10-1 and J usage is TRBJ1-1; tentatively, D is TRBD1 (5 bases). V lost 8 bases and J lost 4, with 23 bases in between. The germline V gene encodes CDR1 WNHNN and CDR2 SYGVQD (reference sequence). This CDR3 comprises 16 residues. Written as DNA, the CDR3 is TGCGCCAGCCGGATCCCTCGAATGTCAAGGGGCACTGAAGCTTTCTTT. It translates to CASRIPRMSRGTEAFF.

The V and J genes are TRBV6-5 and TRBJ1-6; 8 nucleotides agree with TRBD1. With 6 bases clipped from V and 5 bases from J, the junction kept 6 bases outside the gene matches. This CDR3 is built from 15 residues. In germline, CDR1 is MNHEY, CDR2 SVGAGI. The CDR3 is CASRPTGAHNSPLHF. As DNA, the CDR3 is TGTGCCAGCAGACCGACAGGGGCACATAATTCACCCCTCCACTTT.